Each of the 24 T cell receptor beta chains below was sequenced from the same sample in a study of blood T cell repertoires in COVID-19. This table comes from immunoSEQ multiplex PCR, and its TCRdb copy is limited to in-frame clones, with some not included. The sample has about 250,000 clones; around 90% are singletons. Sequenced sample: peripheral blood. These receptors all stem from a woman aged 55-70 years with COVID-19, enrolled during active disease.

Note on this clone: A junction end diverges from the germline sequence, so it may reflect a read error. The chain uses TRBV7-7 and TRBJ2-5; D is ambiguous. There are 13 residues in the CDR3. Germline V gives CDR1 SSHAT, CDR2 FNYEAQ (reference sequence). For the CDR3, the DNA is TGTGCTAGCAGCTTCAATTCACAAGAGACCCAGTACTTC. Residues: CASSFNSQETQYF.

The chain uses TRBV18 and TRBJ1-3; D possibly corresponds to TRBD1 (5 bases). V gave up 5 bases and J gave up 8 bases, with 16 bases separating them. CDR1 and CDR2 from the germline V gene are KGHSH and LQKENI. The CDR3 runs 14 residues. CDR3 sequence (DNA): TGTGCCAGCTCAACAGGTCAAGCTCGGGACACCATATATTTT. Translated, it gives CASSTGQARDTIYF.

The CDR3 sequence: CAIWGQGSYNEQFF. The CDR3 region has the DNA TGTGCCATTTGGGGACAGGGATCCTACAATGAGCAGTTCTTC. V usage is TRBV2 and J usage is TRBJ2-1; 9 nucleotides agree with TRBD1. Germline V gene sequence: CDR1 SNHLY, CDR2 FYNNEI. With V trimmed by 10 bases and J by 1 base, 5 bases remained unmatched. The CDR3 totals 14 residues.

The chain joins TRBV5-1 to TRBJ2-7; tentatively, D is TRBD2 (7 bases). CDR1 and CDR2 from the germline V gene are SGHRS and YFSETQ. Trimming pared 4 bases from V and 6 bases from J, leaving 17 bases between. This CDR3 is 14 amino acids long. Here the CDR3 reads CASSEGGGAREQYF. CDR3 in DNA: TGCGCCAGCAGCGAAGGTGGGGGGGCCCGCGAGCAGTACTTC.

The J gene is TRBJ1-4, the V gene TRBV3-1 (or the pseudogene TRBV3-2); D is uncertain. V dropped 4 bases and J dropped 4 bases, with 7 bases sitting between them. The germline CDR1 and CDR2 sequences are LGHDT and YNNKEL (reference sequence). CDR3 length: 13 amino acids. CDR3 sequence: CASSRGVNEKLFF. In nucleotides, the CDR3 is TGTGCCAGCAGCCGAGGAGTTAATGAAAAACTGTTTTTT.

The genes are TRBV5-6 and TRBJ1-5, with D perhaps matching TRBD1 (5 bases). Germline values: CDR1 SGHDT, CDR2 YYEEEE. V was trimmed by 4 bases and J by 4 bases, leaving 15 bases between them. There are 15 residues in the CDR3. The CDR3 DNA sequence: TGTGCCAGCAGCAACCGCGCAGGGCTAAATCAGCCCCAGCATTTT. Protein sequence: CASSNRAGLNQPQHF.

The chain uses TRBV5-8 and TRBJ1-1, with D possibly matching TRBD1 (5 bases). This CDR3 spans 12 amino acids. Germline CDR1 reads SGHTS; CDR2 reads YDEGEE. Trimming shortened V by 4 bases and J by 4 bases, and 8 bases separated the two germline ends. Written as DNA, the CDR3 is TGTGCCAGCAGCGGGGGGAGCACTGAAGCTTTCTTT. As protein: CASSGGSTEAFF.

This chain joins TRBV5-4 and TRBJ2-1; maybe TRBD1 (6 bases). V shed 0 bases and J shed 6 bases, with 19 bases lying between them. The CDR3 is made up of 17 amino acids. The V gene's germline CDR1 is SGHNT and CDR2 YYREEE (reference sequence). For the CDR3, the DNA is TGTGCCAGCAGCTTGGACCCCGTGGGGGCCCTAGGCAATGAGCAGTTCTTC. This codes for CASSLDPVGALGNEQFF. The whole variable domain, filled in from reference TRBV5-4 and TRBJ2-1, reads ETGVTQSPTHLIKTRGQQVTLRCSSQSGHNTVSWYQQALGQGPQFIFQYYREEENGRGNFPPRFSGLQFPNYSSELNVNALELDDSALYLCASSLDPVGALGNEQFFGPGTRLTVL.

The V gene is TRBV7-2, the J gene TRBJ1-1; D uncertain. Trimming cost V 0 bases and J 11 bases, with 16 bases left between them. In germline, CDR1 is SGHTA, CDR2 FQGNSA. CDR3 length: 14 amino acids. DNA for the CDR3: TGTGCCAGCAGCTTAGCGCCCTTCGAGGGTCGGGCTTTCTTT. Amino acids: CASSLAPFEGRAFF. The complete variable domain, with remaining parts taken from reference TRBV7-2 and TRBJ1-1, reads GAGVSQSPSNKVTEKGKDVELRCDPISGHTALYWYRQSLGQGLEFLIYFQGNSAPDKSGLPSDRFSAERTGGSVSTLTIQRTQQEDSAVYLCASSLAPFEGRAFFGQGTRLTVV.

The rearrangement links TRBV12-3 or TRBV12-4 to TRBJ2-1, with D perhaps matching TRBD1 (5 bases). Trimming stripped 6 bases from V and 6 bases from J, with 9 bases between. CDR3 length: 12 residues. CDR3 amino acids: CASRIGVNEQFF. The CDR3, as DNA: TGTGCCAGCAGAATAGGGGTCAATGAGCAGTTCTTC.

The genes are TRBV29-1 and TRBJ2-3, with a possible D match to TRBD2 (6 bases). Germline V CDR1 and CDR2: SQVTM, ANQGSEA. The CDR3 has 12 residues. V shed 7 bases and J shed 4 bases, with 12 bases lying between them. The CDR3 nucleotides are TGCAGCGCCGAAGGGACTTCAGATACGCAGTATTTT. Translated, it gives CSAEGTSDTQYF.

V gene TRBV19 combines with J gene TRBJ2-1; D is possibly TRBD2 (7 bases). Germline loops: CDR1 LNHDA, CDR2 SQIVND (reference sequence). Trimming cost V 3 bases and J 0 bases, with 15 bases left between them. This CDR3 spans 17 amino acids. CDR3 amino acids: CASSIQAGASSYNEQFF. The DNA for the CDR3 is TGTGCCAGTAGTATTCAGGCGGGGGCGAGCTCCTACAATGAGCAGTTCTTC.

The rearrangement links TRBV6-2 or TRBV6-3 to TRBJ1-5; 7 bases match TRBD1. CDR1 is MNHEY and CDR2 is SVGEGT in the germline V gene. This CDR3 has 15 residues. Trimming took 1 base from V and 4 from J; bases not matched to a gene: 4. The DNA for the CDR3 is TGTGCCAGCAGTTACTTGGGACAGCCAAATCAGCCCCAGCATTTT. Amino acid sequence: CASSYLGQPNQPQHF.

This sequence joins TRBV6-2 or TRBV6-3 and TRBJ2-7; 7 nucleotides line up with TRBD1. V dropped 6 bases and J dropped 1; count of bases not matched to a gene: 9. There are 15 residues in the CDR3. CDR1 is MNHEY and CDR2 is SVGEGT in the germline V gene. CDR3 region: CASRYGTVLSYEQYF. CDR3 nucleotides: TGTGCCAGCAGATACGGGACAGTTCTTTCCTACGAGCAGTACTTC.

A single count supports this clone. In DNA form, the CDR3 reads TGTGCCAGCAGTGACCGACAGGGGGCGGATTCACCCCTCCACTTT. This sequence encodes CASSDRQGADSPLHF. V usage is TRBV6-2 or TRBV6-3 and J usage is TRBJ1-6; 10 nucleotides match TRBD1. This CDR3 comprises 15 residues. In germline, CDR1 is MNHEY, CDR2 SVGEGT. V was clipped by 5 bases and J by 8 bases; unmatched bases: 6.

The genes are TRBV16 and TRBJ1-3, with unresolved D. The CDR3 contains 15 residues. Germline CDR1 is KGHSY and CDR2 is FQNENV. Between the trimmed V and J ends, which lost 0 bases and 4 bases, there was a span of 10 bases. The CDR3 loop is CASSQSFGSGNTIYF. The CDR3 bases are TGTGCCAGCAGCCAATCGTTCGGGTCCGGAAACACCATATATTTT.

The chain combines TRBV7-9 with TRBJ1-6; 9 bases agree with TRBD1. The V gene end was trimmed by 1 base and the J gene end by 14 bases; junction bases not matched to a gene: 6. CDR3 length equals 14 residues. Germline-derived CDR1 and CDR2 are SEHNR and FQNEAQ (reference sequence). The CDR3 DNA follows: TGTGCCAGCAGCTTAGTACAGGGGGCCCAAGCCCTCCACTTT. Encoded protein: CASSLVQGAQALHF.

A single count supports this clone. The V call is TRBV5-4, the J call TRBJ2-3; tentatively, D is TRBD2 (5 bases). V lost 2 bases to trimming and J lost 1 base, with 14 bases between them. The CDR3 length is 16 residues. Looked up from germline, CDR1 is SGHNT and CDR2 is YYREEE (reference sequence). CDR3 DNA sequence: TGTGCCAGCAGCTTAGAGGGCTTCGGCGGCACAGATACGCAGTATTTT. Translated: CASSLEGFGGTDTQYF.

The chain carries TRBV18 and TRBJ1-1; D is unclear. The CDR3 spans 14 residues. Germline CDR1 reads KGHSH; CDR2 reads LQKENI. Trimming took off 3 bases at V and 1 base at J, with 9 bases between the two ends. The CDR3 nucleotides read TGTGCCAGCTCACCTACCCTAGGGAACACTGAAGCTTTCTTT. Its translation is CASSPTLGNTEAFF. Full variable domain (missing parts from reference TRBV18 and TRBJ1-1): NAGVMQNPRHLVRRRGQEARLRCSPMKGHSHVYWYRQLPEEGLKFMVYLQKENIIDESGMPKERFSAEFPKEGPSILRIQQVVRGDSAAYFCASSPTLGNTEAFFGQGTRLTVV.

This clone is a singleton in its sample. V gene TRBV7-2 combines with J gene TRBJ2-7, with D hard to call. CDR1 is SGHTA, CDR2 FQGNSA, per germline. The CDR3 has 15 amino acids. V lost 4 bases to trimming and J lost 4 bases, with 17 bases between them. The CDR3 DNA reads TGTGCCAGCAGCTCCCAGACAAACCCGGTTTACGAGCAGTACTTC. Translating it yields CASSSQTNPVYEQYF.

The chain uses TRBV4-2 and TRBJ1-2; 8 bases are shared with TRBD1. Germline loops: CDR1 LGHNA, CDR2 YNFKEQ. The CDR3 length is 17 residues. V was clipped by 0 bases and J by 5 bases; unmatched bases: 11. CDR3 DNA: TGTGCCAGCAGCCAAGATCGAGTAGCAGGGGGCCTTTATGGCTACACCTTC. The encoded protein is CASSQDRVAGGLYGYTF.

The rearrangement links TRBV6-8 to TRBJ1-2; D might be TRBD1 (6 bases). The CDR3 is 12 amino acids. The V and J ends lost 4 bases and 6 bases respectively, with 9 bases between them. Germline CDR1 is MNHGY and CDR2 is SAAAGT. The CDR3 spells CASSSTGHGYTF. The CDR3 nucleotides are TGTGCCAGCAGTTCGACAGGACATGGCTACACCTTC.

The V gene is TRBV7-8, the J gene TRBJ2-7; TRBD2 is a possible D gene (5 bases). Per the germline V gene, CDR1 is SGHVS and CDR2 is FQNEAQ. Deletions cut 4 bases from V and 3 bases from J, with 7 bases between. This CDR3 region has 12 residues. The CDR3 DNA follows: TGTGCCAGCAGCTCCGCGGGCTACGAGCAGTACTTC. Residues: CASSSAGYEQYF.

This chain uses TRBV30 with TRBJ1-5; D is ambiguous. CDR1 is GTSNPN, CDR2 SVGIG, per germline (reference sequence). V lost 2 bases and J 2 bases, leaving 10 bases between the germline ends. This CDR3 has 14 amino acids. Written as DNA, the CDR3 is TGTGCCTGGAGTCGTCCGGGAGGCAATCAGCCCCAGCATTTT. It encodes CAWSRPGGNQPQHF.